The 32 T cell receptor beta chains below come from one sample, sequenced in a study of blood T cells in healthy people across ages. Primers used in a second PCR of about 7 to 11 cycles were a sample-barcoded 5' primer and a J-beta primer mix. From the 5' RACE reads, TCRdb called clonotypes with MiXCR, one entry per CDR3 protein. The sample shows hundreds of thousands of distinct CDR3 sequences, approximately 25% of them seen only once. These same records also appear under a second study, on T cells of mothers and their children.

The sequencing sample was made of blood. These receptors all stem from a boy aged 5-17 years in good health.

CDR3 DNA: TGTGCCAGCAGCTTGCGGGAGGAAGCTGAGCAGTTCTTC. It specifies CASSLREEAEQFF. The rearrangement uses TRBV7-3 and TRBJ2-1; TRBD2 aligns across 8 bases. The CDR3 has 13 residues. The trim removed 3 bases at V and 9 bases at J, leaving 4 bases unmatched. CDR1 is SGHTA, CDR2 FQGTGA, per germline.

This clonotype has more than one count but fewer than ten. V gene TRBV4-1 combines with J gene TRBJ1-1; D remains unclear. Germline CDR1 and CDR2: MGHRA and YSYEKL. V lost 0 bases and J lost 8, with 13 bases in between. The CDR3 covers 14 residues. In DNA, the CDR3 is TGCGCCAGCAGCCAAGATAGGACGTTCTCCGAAGCTTTCTTT. Translating it yields CASSQDRTFSEAFF.

This chain uses TRBV24-1 with TRBJ2-1, with D unclear. The CDR3 sequence is 14 residues long. Germline V lookup: CDR1 KGHDR, CDR2 SFDVKD. V lost 5 bases to trimming and J lost 2 bases, with 9 bases between them. The CDR3 nucleotides read TGTGCCACCAGTGGGCTTAGCACCTACAATGAGCAGTTCTTC. Its protein product is CATSGLSTYNEQFF.

The rearrangement links TRBV4-3 to TRBJ1-1; D may be TRBD1 (5 bases). Germline CDR1 and CDR2: LGHNA and YSLEER. The germline V and J ends were trimmed by 3 bases and 2 bases, with 10 bases remaining between them. The CDR3 is 14 residues long. In DNA form, the CDR3 reads TGCGCCAGCAGCCAGGTTACAGGAAACACTGAAGCTTTCTTT. Translation: CASSQVTGNTEAFF.

This clonotype was counted only a few times. The gene calls are TRBV20-1 and TRBJ2-5; 9 nucleotides agree with TRBD2. TRBJ2-1 matches the DNA end more closely, so the J call is doubtful. CDR3 length: 12 amino acids. Germline V gives CDR1 DFQATT, CDR2 SNEGSKA (reference sequence). The DNA for the CDR3 is TGCAGTGCCCCGACTAGCGGCCATGAGCAGTTCTTC. Amino acids: CSAPTSGHEQFF.

V usage is TRBV28 and J usage is TRBJ2-7, with D hard to call. There are 14 residues in the CDR3. Germline-derived CDR1 and CDR2 are MDHEN and SYDVKM. The germline V and J ends were trimmed by 3 bases and 3 bases, with 12 bases remaining between them. The CDR3 protein is CASSFTRNRYEQYF. The CDR3 nucleotides are TGTGCCAGCAGTTTTACAAGGAATCGCTACGAGCAGTACTTC. Supplemented by reference TRBV28 and TRBJ2-7, the full variable domain reads DVKVTQSSRYLVKRTGEKVFLECVQDMDHENMFWYRQDPGLGLRLIYFSYDVKMKEKGDIPEGYSVSREKKERFSLILESASTNQTSMYLCASSFTRNRYEQYFGPGTRLTVT.

The chain couples TRBV2 to TRBJ2-5; the D gene is possibly TRBD1 (6 bases). TRBJ2-7 matches the DNA end more closely, so the J call is doubtful. This CDR3 has 15 residues. Germline V gives CDR1 SNHLY, CDR2 FYNNEI. The CDR3 here is CASSESRDTSYEQYF. In nucleotides, the CDR3 is TGTGCCAGCAGTGAGAGTAGGGACACCTCCTACGAGCAGTACTTC.

This clonotype is a singleton in its sample. This chain uses TRBV9 with TRBJ2-4; 7 bases are a match to TRBD2. This CDR3 has 15 residues. The germline V gene encodes CDR1 SGDLS and CDR2 YYNGEE. The V and J ends lost 1 base and 5 bases, in that order; junction bases with no gene match: 6. The CDR3 sequence is CASSVRGGQQNIQYF. In DNA form, the CDR3 reads TGTGCCAGCAGCGTACGGGGAGGGCAGCAAAACATTCAGTACTTC.

A word on this clonotype: One junction end does not reproduce the germline sequence, and a read error may be involved. The chain couples TRBV12-3 or TRBV12-4 to TRBJ2-1, with TRBD2 matching 9 bases. The CDR3 consists of 15 residues. As DNA, the CDR3 is TGTGCCAGCAGTTCTACGACTAGCGGCCCCTCTTTGATGCTCTTC. This codes for CASSSTTSGPSLMLF.

DNA for the CDR3: TGCAGTGCTAGAGGGGGAGGGGACAGCCATGACAATGAGCAGTTCTTC. Translating it yields CSARGGGDSHDNEQFF. The rearrangement joins TRBV20-1 to TRBJ2-1; perhaps D is TRBD1 or TRBD2 (7 bases each). The CDR3 extends over 16 amino acids. Trimming took 1 base from V and 5 from J, leaving 18 bases between them. Germline V lookup: CDR1 DFQATT, CDR2 SNEGSKA (reference sequence).

The chain has TRBV11-2 and TRBJ2-7; D is unresolved. The length of the CDR3 is 12 residues. CDR1 is SGHAT, CDR2 FQNNGV, per germline. V was trimmed by 6 bases and J by 3 bases, leaving 9 bases between them. The DNA of the CDR3 is TGTGCCAGCAGTTCGACCCGCTACGAGCAGTACTTC. Residues: CASSSTRYEQYF. The whole variable domain, filled in from reference TRBV11-2 and TRBJ2-7, reads EAGVAQSPRYKIIEKRQSVAFWCNPISGHATLYWYQQILGQGPKLLIQFQNNGVVDDSQLPKDRFSAERLKGVDSTLKIQPAKLEDSAVYLCASSSTRYEQYFGPGTRLTVT.

The V and J genes are TRBV2 and TRBJ2-7, with TRBD2 identical over 10 bases. V trimming: 4 bases; J trimming: 3 bases; junction bases outside the gene matches: 6. There are 15 residues in the CDR3. The germline CDR1 and CDR2 sequences are SNHLY and FYNNEI. CDR3 residues: CASSGVGLADYEQYF. DNA for the CDR3: TGTGCCAGCAGTGGGGTCGGACTAGCGGACTACGAGCAGTACTTC. The variable domain in full, with the rest retrieved from reference TRBV2 and TRBJ2-7, is EPEVTQTPSHQVTQMGQEVILRCVPISNHLYFYWYRQILGQKVEFLVSFYNNEISEKSEIFDDQFSVERPDGSNFTLKIRSTKLEDSAMYFCASSGVGLADYEQYFGPGTRLTVT.

This clonotype has a handful of counts. V usage is TRBV6-6 and J usage is TRBJ2-5; D possibly corresponds to TRBD2 (5 bases). Trimming removed 9 bases at V and 2 bases at J, with 19 bases between. The CDR3 length is 15 residues. Germline V gene sequence: CDR1 MNHNY, CDR2 SVGAGI (reference sequence). The CDR3 nucleotides read TGTGCCAGTAGTAGCTTGCGTTCGGGGCAAGAGACCCAGTACTTC. Translation: CASSSLRSGQETQYF.

The chain couples TRBV9 to TRBJ2-3; TRBD2 agrees at 11 bases. The CDR3 loop spans 16 amino acids. With V trimmed by 4 bases and J by 0 bases, 4 bases remained unmatched. Germline values: CDR1 SGDLS, CDR2 YYNGEE. In DNA form, the CDR3 reads TGTGCCAGCAGCATACTAGCGGGAGTTAGCACAGATACGCAGTATTTT. Its translation is CASSILAGVSTDTQYF.

Here the CDR3 DNA reads TGTGCCAGCAGCCAAGAAACAGCGGGGGGACCGAACACCGGGGAGCTGTTTTTT. It encodes CASSQETAGGPNTGELFF. This rearrangement joins TRBV14 to TRBJ2-2; 9 nucleotides align to TRBD2. Germline values: CDR1 SGHDN, CDR2 FVKESK. Germline trimming cut 0 bases from V and 0 bases from J; bases unmatched to any gene: 5. The CDR3 extends over 18 amino acids.

This clonotype appeared a single time. The rearrangement links TRBV24-1 to TRBJ2-7, with D hard to call. The germline CDR1 and CDR2 sequences are KGHDR and SFDVKD. V was clipped by 3 bases and J by 5 bases, with 10 bases between them. The CDR3 runs 13 residues. CDR3 sequence: CATSDPSVDEQYF. The CDR3 DNA is TGTGCCACCAGTGATCCGTCCGTGGACGAGCAGTACTTC.

This clonotype came up a few times. The genes are TRBV7-2 and TRBJ2-7; 15 bases line up with TRBD2. The CDR3 runs 18 residues. V shed 5 bases, J shed 0 bases, and the junction held 8 bases outside the gene matches. Germline CDR1 and CDR2: SGHTA and FQGNSA. The CDR3 reads CASSPGLAGGNPSYEQYF. Written as DNA, the CDR3 is TGTGCCAGCAGCCCGGGACTAGCGGGAGGCAATCCCTCCTACGAGCAGTACTTC.

This clonotype was seen a few times. The chain couples TRBV29-1 to TRBJ1-1, with D possibly being TRBD1 (5 bases). V lost 4 bases, J lost 7 bases, and 22 bases lay in between. CDR1 and CDR2 from the germline V gene are SQVTM and ANQGSEA. CDR3 length: 15 residues. Here the CDR3 DNA reads TGCAGCGTTGGGGGGTCGGCTGGGGGGAACGGTGAAGCTTTCTTT. This codes for CSVGGSAGGNGEAFF.

CDR3 sequence reads: CASSQIRGAAPGELFF. For the CDR3, the DNA is TGCGCCAGCAGCCAAATACGCGGAGCCGCCCCCGGGGAGCTGTTTTTT. The V and J genes are TRBV4-1 and TRBJ2-2; D is uncertain. CDR3 length: 16 residues. V lost 2 bases to trimming and J lost 6 bases, with 16 bases between them. In germline, CDR1 is MGHRA, CDR2 YSYEKL.

The V gene is TRBV12-3 or TRBV12-4, the J gene TRBJ1-3, with 9 bases matching TRBD1. There are 16 residues in the CDR3. J gave up 0 bases and V 9 bases, and 9 bases lay outside the gene matches. CDR3 in amino acids: CASRQGTGNSGNTIYF. The CDR3 DNA sequence: TGTGCCAGTAGACAAGGGACAGGGAACTCTGGAAACACCATATATTTT.

The chain recombines TRBV7-9 with TRBJ2-5; 15 bases fit TRBD2. This CDR3 spans 19 amino acids. Germline V gives CDR1 SEHNR, CDR2 FQNEAQ (reference sequence). Trimming at V came to 4 bases and at J to 0 bases, leaving 9 bases not matched to a gene. CDR3 residues: CASSSGLAGGSWYQETQYF. CDR3 sequence (DNA): TGTGCCAGCAGCTCGGGACTAGCGGGGGGAAGTTGGTACCAAGAGACCCAGTACTTC.

The chain employs TRBV29-1 and TRBJ2-7, with D perhaps TRBD1 (5 bases). The CDR3 spans 15 residues. Germline V gene data show CDR1 as SQVTM and CDR2 as ANQGSEA. Between the trimmed V and J ends, which lost 0 bases and 4 bases, there was a span of 16 bases. The CDR3 DNA is TGCAGCGTTGAAGATCCGGCAGGGTTAGAGTACGAGCAGTACTTC. Translating gives CSVEDPAGLEYEQYF.

The V gene is TRBV15, the J gene TRBJ1-5; possibly TRBD1 for D (5 bases). Looked up from germline, CDR1 is LNHNV and CDR2 is YYDKDF (reference sequence). The CDR3 totals 17 residues. Trimming took off 0 bases at V and 1 base at J, with 13 bases between the two ends. The CDR3 region has the DNA TGTGCCACCAGCAGAGATGGGGGGATTGCGAGCAATCAGCCCCAGCATTTT. Its protein product is CATSRDGGIASNQPQHF.

The chain is built from TRBV7-9 and TRBJ2-2; D remains ambiguous. V lost 6 bases to trimming and J lost 1 base, with 6 bases between them. This CDR3 is 13 amino acids long. Germline V gives CDR1 SEHNR, CDR2 FQNEAQ (reference sequence). Here the CDR3 reads CASRRRNTGELFF. CDR3 bases: TGTGCCAGCAGACGAAGGAACACCGGGGAGCTGTTTTTT. The whole variable domain, remainder taken from reference TRBV7-9 and TRBJ2-2, is DTGVSQNPRHKITKRGQNVTFRCDPISEHNRLYWYRQTLGQGPEFLTYFQNEAQLEKSRLLSDRFSAERPKGSFSTLEIQRTEQGDSAMYLCASRRRNTGELFFGEGSRLTVL.

This clonotype was found a few times. The gene calls are TRBV29-1 and TRBJ2-6; 8 bases match TRBD1. This CDR3 has 14 residues. J lost 0 bases, V lost 7 bases, and 2 bases had no gene match. From germline, CDR1 is SQVTM and CDR2 ANQGSEA. The CDR3 region has the DNA TGCAGCGGGACAGGGCTCTCTGGGGCCAACGTCCTGACTTTC. Translation gives CSGTGLSGANVLTF.

This clonotype was found many times. The genes are TRBV28 and TRBJ2-7; D is unresolved. The CDR3 consists of 13 residues. Germline CDR1 and CDR2: MDHEN and SYDVKM. Trimming pared 7 bases from V and 0 bases from J, leaving 10 bases between. The CDR3: CASISGSSYEQYF. The CDR3, as DNA: TGTGCCAGCATCTCAGGCAGCTCCTACGAGCAGTACTTC.

This clonotype was detected a few times. This chain joins TRBV29-1 and TRBJ1-2, with unresolved D. The CDR3 totals 17 residues. V was pared by 1 base and J by 4 bases, with 22 bases between. The germline gives CDR1 SQVTM, CDR2 ANQGSEA. The CDR3 loop reads CSVEVPRVEGPIYGYTF. In DNA, the CDR3 is TGCAGCGTTGAAGTTCCCCGGGTGGAGGGCCCGATCTATGGCTACACCTTC.

This chain uses TRBV12-5 with TRBJ1-3; D not resolved. Germline V gene lookup returns CDR1 LGHNT and CDR2 FRNRAP. The CDR3 is 13 residues long. V lost 6 bases, J lost 4 bases, and 10 bases lay in between. The CDR3 DNA sequence: TGTGCTAGTGGCCTCACGTTCGGAAACACCATATATTTT. This gives the protein CASGLTFGNTIYF.

This clonotype was observed a handful of times. The V and J genes are TRBV12-3 or TRBV12-4 and TRBJ2-3; unclear D gene. The V end was cut by 3 bases, the J end by 0 bases, with 13 bases between. The length of the CDR3 is 16 residues. Written as DNA, the CDR3 is TGTGCCAGCAGTTTCAGGCCCGACCTCAGCACAGATACGCAGTATTTT. The encoded protein is CASSFRPDLSTDTQYF.

The CDR3: CASSVDPRVTGELFF. CDR3 sequence (DNA): TGTGCCAGCAGCGTGGATCCTAGAGTCACCGGGGAGCTGTTTTTT. This rearrangement joins TRBV3-1 to TRBJ2-2, with D unclear. The CDR3 consists of 15 residues. V was trimmed by 5 bases and J by 4 bases, leaving 14 bases between them. The germline V gene encodes CDR1 LGHDT and CDR2 YNNKEL (reference sequence).

The chain joins TRBV20-1 to TRBJ2-7; the match to TRBD2 covers 9 bases. Looked up from germline, CDR1 is DFQATT and CDR2 is SNEGSKA (reference sequence). Unmatched junction bases numbered 14, after V lost 1 base and J lost 4 bases. This CDR3 contains 17 residues. CDR3 nucleotides: TGCAGTGCTAGAGTTCCACACTTTAGCGGGAGTTTTTACGAGCAGTACTTC. Amino acid sequence: CSARVPHFSGSFYEQYF.

CDR3 residues: CASSQVNSGREQFF. The CDR3 DNA follows: TGTGCCAGCAGCCAAGTTAATAGCGGGAGGGAGCAGTTCTTC. V gene TRBV4-2 combines with J gene TRBJ2-1; 10 nucleotides match TRBD2. This CDR3 contains 14 residues. V lost 1 base and J lost 10; bases outside the gene matches: 4. Germline CDR1 reads LGHNA; CDR2 reads YNFKEQ.